Below, 29 T cell receptor beta chains from the same sample are listed, as sequenced in a study of shared T cell receptors in the human thymus. Clones were sequenced by immunoSEQ multiplex PCR, and TCRdb holds only the in-frame ones, with some missing. The profile shows about 380,000 clones, just under 95% of them singletons. The sequenced sample was thymocytes. The receptors here all came from a human donor.

V gene TRBV28 combines with J gene TRBJ2-3; D not resolved. The germline gives CDR1 MDHEN, CDR2 SYDVKM. The length of the CDR3 is 14 residues. V dropped 6 bases and J dropped 2 bases, with 12 bases sitting between them. CDR3 loop: CASSRSPHTDTQYF. DNA of the CDR3: TGTGCCAGCAGCCGCTCACCACACACAGATACGCAGTATTTT.

This chain uses TRBV7-3 with TRBJ2-3; D unresolved. The germline V gene encodes CDR1 SGHTA and CDR2 FQGTGA. CDR3 length: 16 residues. Trimming removed 3 bases at V and 0 bases at J, with 13 bases between. The DNA for the CDR3 is TGTGCCAGCAGCTTTGGTTCGGGCACCAGCACAGATACGCAGTATTTT. This gives the protein CASSFGSGTSTDTQYF.

The genes are TRBV6-1 and TRBJ1-5; D is unresolved. The CDR3 has 14 amino acids. Trimming removed 1 base at V and 4 bases at J, with 8 bases between. Germline V gene lookup returns CDR1 MNHNS and CDR2 SASEGT. The CDR3 here is CASSEVKGNQPQHF. CDR3 coding DNA: TGTGCCAGCAGTGAAGTTAAAGGGAATCAGCCCCAGCATTTT.

J is TRBJ2-7 and V is TRBV28; 10 bases map to TRBD2. CDR1 is MDHEN, CDR2 SYDVKM, per germline. This CDR3 comprises 15 residues. The trim removed 5 bases at V and 4 bases at J, leaving 8 bases unmatched. CDR3 DNA sequence: TGTGCCAGCAGTACTAGCGGGGACGGCGGGTACGAGCAGTACTTC. The encoded protein is CASSTSGDGGYEQYF.

The chain couples TRBV6-5 to TRBJ2-2, with 9 bases lining up with TRBD1. Looked up from germline, CDR1 is MNHEY and CDR2 is SVGAGI. The CDR3 is 15 amino acids. V was pared by 10 bases and J by 6 bases, with 12 bases of the junction left unmatched. Written as DNA, the CDR3 is TGTGCCATAAGTCCGGGACAGGGATTCCCCGGGGAGCTGTTTTTT. It codes for CAISPGQGFPGELFF.

The genes are TRBV7-3 and TRBJ2-5, with 12 bases that match TRBD2. V trimming: 4 bases; J trimming: 3 bases; junction bases outside the gene matches: 6. The CDR3 extends over 16 amino acids. Germline V lookup: CDR1 SGHTA, CDR2 FQGTGA. The CDR3 region has the DNA TGTGCCAGCAGCTCAAGACTAGCGGGAGTGGAAGAGACCCAGTACTTC. This encodes CASSSRLAGVEETQYF.

Note on this clone: Relative to the germline gene, one junction end is altered; a read error may explain this. The chain carries TRBV7-7 and TRBJ2-1, with TRBD1 matching over 10 bases. Per germline, CDR1 SSHAT and CDR2 FNYEAQ (reference sequence). CDR3 length: 15 amino acids. Here the CDR3 DNA reads TGTGCTAGCAGCCCCCGGGACAGGGGTTTGAATGAGCAGTTCTTC. It specifies CASSPRDRGLNEQFF.

CDR3 in amino acids: CAWGRDGKSYEQYF. Written as DNA, the CDR3 is TGTGCCTGGGGCCGGGACGGCAAATCCTACGAGCAGTACTTC. V and J are TRBV30 and TRBJ2-7; the D call may be TRBD1 or TRBD2 (5 bases each). The CDR3 length is 14 residues. Trimming left V 5 bases short and J 1 base short, with 15 bases between. CDR1 GTSNPN and CDR2 SVGIG come from the germline V gene (reference sequence).

The chain employs TRBV9 and TRBJ1-1, with D perhaps matching TRBD1 (5 bases). CDR1 and CDR2 (germline): SGDLS, YYNGEE. Trimming pared 0 bases from V and 8 bases from J, leaving 17 bases between. The CDR3 is 15 residues long. CDR3 in amino acids: CASSVVGDRQPEAFF. CDR3 DNA: TGTGCCAGCAGCGTAGTTGGGGACCGACAGCCAGAAGCTTTCTTT.

This clone was counted between two and nine times. The CDR3 sequence: CASSDWGGSYNEQFF. The CDR3 nucleotides read TGTGCCAGCAGTGACTGGGGGGGCTCCTACAATGAGCAGTTCTTC. V usage is TRBV6-4 and J usage is TRBJ2-1, with TRBD2 identical over 7 bases. V trimming: 1 base; J trimming: 0 bases; junction bases outside the gene matches: 0. The CDR3 has 15 amino acids. CDR1 is MRHNA and CDR2 is SNTAGT in the germline V gene.

The chain links TRBV28 to TRBJ2-3; the D gene is possibly TRBD2 (5 bases). The CDR3 loop spans 17 amino acids. Trimming pared 4 bases from V and 3 bases from J, leaving 20 bases between. Germline CDR1 is MDHEN and CDR2 is SYDVKM. CDR3 residues: CASSSLRKWERTDTQYF. The CDR3 nucleotides are TGTGCCAGCAGTTCCCTTAGAAAGTGGGAGAGGACAGATACGCAGTATTTT.

The chain employs TRBV27 and TRBJ1-2; D perhaps matches TRBD1 (5 bases). The CDR3 is 13 residues long. The V end was cut by 5 bases, the J end by 6 bases, with 13 bases between. Germline assignment: CDR1 MNHEY and CDR2 SMNVEV (reference sequence). The CDR3 protein is CASSPPGSNGYTF. The CDR3, as DNA: TGTGCCAGCAGTCCCCCAGGGTCTAATGGCTACACCTTC.

The chain uses TRBV27 and TRBJ1-1; no firm D call. Germline V lookup: CDR1 MNHEY, CDR2 SMNVEV (reference sequence). The CDR3 length is 13 residues. Trimming took off 8 bases at V and 3 bases at J, with 13 bases between the two ends. CDR3 nucleotide sequence: TGTGCCAGCTTGGGGAGGACTTACACTGAAGCTTTCTTT. It specifies CASLGRTYTEAFF.

The J gene is TRBJ2-1, the V gene TRBV4-3; 10 bases fit TRBD2. The CDR3 spans 19 residues. Germline values: CDR1 LGHNA, CDR2 YSLEER. J lost 4 bases, V lost 0 bases, and 12 bases had no gene match. This CDR3 is CASSQDTAGGPRLYNEQFF. The CDR3 nucleotides are TGCGCCAGCAGCCAAGATACAGCGGGAGGGCCCCGACTATACAATGAGCAGTTCTTC.

This chain connects TRBV5-8 to TRBJ1-5, with D possibly being TRBD1 (6 bases). There are 18 residues in the CDR3. CDR1 SGHTS and CDR2 YDEGEE come from the germline V gene. Trimming left V 6 bases short and J 1 base short, with 23 bases between. CDR3 sequence (DNA): TGTGCCAGCACCCACTGGGGGGGCCGGCCCCTAAGCAATCAGCCCCAGCATTTT. This encodes CASTHWGGRPLSNQPQHF.

The chain carries TRBV15 and TRBJ2-3; TRBD2 aligns across 13 bases. The CDR3 spans 16 residues. Germline CDR1 and CDR2: LNHNV and YYDKDF (reference sequence). Trimming took 10 bases from V and 0 from J; bases not matched to a gene: 7. The CDR3 DNA reads as TGTGCCATCGGACTAGCGGGGGAAACTAGCACAGATACGCAGTATTTT. Residues: CAIGLAGETSTDTQYF.

This chain joins TRBV4-2 and TRBJ2-2; 10 positions agree with TRBD2. This CDR3 has 14 amino acids. Germline CDR1 and CDR2: LGHNA and YNFKEQ. Germline trimming cut 5 bases from V and 6 bases from J; bases unmatched to any gene: 3. The CDR3 sequence: CASSSSGSAGELFF. The CDR3 DNA follows: TGTGCCAGCAGCTCTAGCGGGAGTGCCGGGGAGCTGTTTTTT.

The rearrangement links TRBV28 to TRBJ2-5; D gene uncertain. The CDR3 loop spans 16 amino acids. The germline V gene has CDR1 MDHEN and CDR2 SYDVKM. Trimming took 6 bases from V and 5 from J, leaving 22 bases between them. In DNA form, the CDR3 reads TGTGCCAGCAGCCAATCCGATGGACGAGGACGGGAGACCCAGTACTTC. It codes for CASSQSDGRGRETQYF.

The chain recombines TRBV9 with TRBJ2-1; D call uncertain. Between the trimmed V and J ends, which lost 0 bases and 10 bases, there was a span of 11 bases. CDR1 is SGDLS and CDR2 is YYNGEE in the germline V gene. CDR3 length: 13 amino acids. In DNA form, the CDR3 reads TGTGCCAGCAGCGTAGGAGATGTTGGGGAGCAGTTCTTC. It codes for CASSVGDVGEQFF.

This sequence joins TRBV6-1 and TRBJ2-1, with 14 bases lining up with TRBD2. This CDR3 has 16 residues. Trimming at V came to 0 bases and at J to 8 bases, leaving 3 bases not matched to a gene. Per the germline V gene, CDR1 is MNHNS and CDR2 is SASEGT. This CDR3 reads CASSEAEGLAGDEQFF. CDR3 DNA: TGTGCCAGCAGTGAAGCGGAGGGACTAGCGGGAGATGAGCAGTTCTTC.

The V and J genes are TRBV9 and TRBJ1-2; 9 positions match TRBD1. The length of the CDR3 is 14 residues. Trimming removed 3 bases from V and 8 bases from J; junction bases left unmatched: 8. CDR1 is SGDLS and CDR2 is YYNGEE in the germline V gene. The CDR3 loop reads CASSALDRGVGYTF. The CDR3 DNA reads TGTGCCAGCAGCGCGTTGGACAGGGGCGTCGGCTACACCTTC.

This chain connects TRBV18 to TRBJ2-1, with TRBD2 matching over 8 bases. Germline values: CDR1 KGHSH, CDR2 LQKENI. This CDR3 is built from 16 residues. Trimming at V came to 5 bases and at J to 8 bases, leaving 14 bases not matched to a gene. CDR3 loop: CASSSKGREGLYEQFF. CDR3 coding DNA: TGTGCCAGCTCATCCAAGGGCCGGGAGGGCTTGTATGAGCAGTTCTTC.

This chain joins TRBV6-6 and TRBJ1-2; maybe TRBD1 (5 bases). Per the germline V gene, CDR1 is MNHNY and CDR2 is SVGAGI (reference sequence). The V gene lost 4 bases and the J gene lost 6 bases, with 15 bases spanning the gap. The CDR3 is made up of 14 amino acids. CDR3 nucleotides: TGTGCCAGCAGTTCCAGTGGGGGGTTGAATGGCTACACCTTC. This encodes CASSSSGGLNGYTF.

The rearrangement uses TRBV21-1 and TRBJ2-3; whether TRBD2, the table's D call, matches the DNA was not checked. TRBV21-1 is deemed a pseudogene. The CDR3 covers 20 residues. The CDR3 loop reads CASSKVRKASGRRDTDTQYF. The CDR3 nucleotides are TGTGCCAGCAGCAAAGTGCGGAAGGCTAGCGGGAGGAGAGACACAGATACGCAGTATTTT.

This clone was picked up one time. This sequence joins TRBV5-1 and TRBJ2-7; no definite D call. Trimming removed 0 bases from V and 0 bases from J, with 13 bases in between. Germline values: CDR1 SGHRS, CDR2 YFSETQ. This CDR3 is built from 16 residues. The CDR3 DNA is TGCGCCAGCAGCTTGGAGGCGGACCTTGGCTCCTACGAGCAGTACTTC. This codes for CASSLEADLGSYEQYF.

The chain combines TRBV6-1 with TRBJ2-7; 7 bases are a match to TRBD2. V was pared by 4 bases and J by 3 bases, with 9 bases of the junction left unmatched. CDR1 and CDR2 (germline): MNHNS, SASEGT. The CDR3 spans 15 residues. The CDR3 sequence is CASSAYTGGIYEQYF. The CDR3 DNA sequence: TGTGCCAGCAGTGCGTATACCGGGGGGATCTACGAGCAGTACTTC.

This chain connects TRBV4-1 to TRBJ2-3, with 7 bases fitting TRBD1. Germline lookup yields CDR1 MGHRA and CDR2 YSYEKL. Trimming removed 3 bases from V and 0 bases from J; junction bases left unmatched: 6. The CDR3 spans 16 residues. CDR3 DNA: TGCGCCAGCAGCCAGAGACCAGGGGGAAGCACAGATACGCAGTATTTT. Translating it yields CASSQRPGGSTDTQYF.

This clone was seen just once. The chain employs TRBV11-2 and TRBJ1-3; D unclear. The CDR3 consists of 14 residues. V was trimmed by 1 base and J by 7 bases, leaving 11 bases between them. CDR1 is SGHAT and CDR2 is FQNNGV in the germline V gene. The CDR3, as DNA: TGTGCCAGCAGCTTAGGTGGTTTTTGGAACACCATATATTTT. This gives the protein CASSLGGFWNTIYF.

The chain carries TRBV27 and TRBJ1-1; unclear D gene. Germline assignment: CDR1 MNHEY and CDR2 SMNVEV (reference sequence). V lost 2 bases and J 9 bases, leaving 7 bases between the germline ends. The CDR3 totals 11 residues. The CDR3 coding sequence is TGTGCCAGCAGTTTAAAAGGTAAAGCTTTCTTT. Encoded protein: CASSLKGKAFF.